This T cell receptor (beta chain) derives from a study of technical replicates of blood from a few donors (dated by TCRdb to 2016 to 2017). The library was prepared using the immunoSEQ multiplex PCR assay. Entries here come from immuneACCESS through TCRdb and include only in-frame sequences with V and J called. Some clones fail to appear in such tables; in the studies checked, an unresolved V gene covers under half of the shortfall, and the cause of the remainder is unknown. Recorded for this sample are under 85,000 clones; roughly 96% of them occurred a single time. Of the sample, 0.3% to 0.35% is held by the ten largest clones. Reading from cysteine to phenylalanine, the CDR3 counts 14 amino acids. Only the CDR3 portion is preserved as DNA: 42 bases, with reading frame beginning at the first base. The V end loses 2 bases and the J end loses 0 bases, and a stretch of 5 bases separates them. CDR1 and CDR2 were assigned from the germline V gene as SGHVS and FQNEAQ.

For this clone: The specificity of this receptor is unknown. No much larger clone exists at a distance of one base, and base qualities are not known.

The sequenced sample consisted of T cells isolated from PBMCs. The rearranged chain carries TRBV7-8 and TRBJ2-1; the D gene cannot be resolved reliably. The TCR comes from a human donor in good health. The sequenced DNA is TGTGCCAGCAGCTTACGCGGCTCCTACAATGAGCAGTTCTTC. Its translation reads: CASSLRGSYNEQFF.